This T cell receptor beta chain came from a study of T cell repertoires in cytomegalovirus infection. Study-level background: Matching HLA type, along with CMV infection, was indicated by public TCR beta signatures.

About this clonotype: Antigen unknown.

TCRdb called the reads again in MiXCR, with one record for every CDR3 protein. The data show 170,000 or so distinct CDR3 sequences, 17% seen once. Whole-study findings and limits: Based on cumulative public TCR beta family frequency, carriers of CMV plus the relevant HLA were identified.

The CDR3 is 15 residues long. V was clipped by 3 bases and J by 5 bases; unmatched bases: 8. The germline V gene has CDR1 SGHTA and CDR2 FQGNSA. What was sequenced was CD8+ T cells from PBMCs. This receptor was identified in a human donor in good health (CMV status not recorded). Some clones in this sample may be carry-over from other donors' samples. The V call is TRBV7-2, the J call TRBJ2-7; 9 bases agree with TRBD1. Here the CDR3 DNA reads TGTGCCAGCAGCTTTCGGGACAGGGTATCGGACGAGCAGTACTTC. Translating gives CASSFRDRVSDEQYF. Full variable domain (remainder filled in from reference TRBV7-2 and TRBJ2-7): GAGVSQSPSNKVTEKGKDVELRCDPISGHTALYWYRQSLGQGLEFLIYFQGNSAPDKSGLPSDRFSAERTGGSVSTLTIQRTQQEDSAVYLCASSFRDRVSDEQYFGPGTRLTVT.